Below, 23 T cell receptor beta chains from the same sample are listed, as sequenced in a study of metastatic and nonmetastatic thyroid tumors. TCRdb re-analyzed the PCR reads using MiXCR. The data hold fewer than 25,000 clones, with roughly a sixth observed a single time. Every patient was untreated before thyroid surgery. Specimen: blood. These receptors were taken from a female donor with papillary thyroid cancer or a benign thyroid nodule (not recorded which). Some clones in this sample may be carry-over from other donors' samples.

In regard to this clone: The junction departs from the called germline gene at one end, perhaps through a read error. The gene calls are TRBV24-1 and TRBJ2-5, with 7 bases lining up with TRBD2. The germline CDR1 and CDR2 sequences are KGHDR and SFDVKD. This CDR3 has 17 residues. In DNA, the CDR3 is TGTGTCACCAGTGCTAGTGGGAGGGATTTGTACCAAGAGACCCAGTACTTC. Encoded protein: CVTSASGRDLYQETQYF.

Many counts were recorded for this clone. This sequence joins TRBV18 and TRBJ2-7; possibly TRBD1 for D (5 bases). Trimming removed 6 bases from V and 5 bases from J, with 11 bases in between. This CDR3 is 12 amino acids long. Germline values: CDR1 KGHSH, CDR2 LQKENI. For the CDR3, the DNA is TGTGCCAGCTCGGGGCCCGTGGACGAGCAGTACTTC. It encodes CASSGPVDEQYF.

This clone was observed at least ten times. The chain uses TRBV4-1 and TRBJ1-1, with 7 nucleotides matching TRBD1. CDR3 length equals 15 residues. In germline, CDR1 is MGHRA, CDR2 YSYEKL. V dropped 4 bases and J dropped 1; count of bases not matched to a gene: 6. The CDR3 region has the DNA TGCGCCAGCAGCCCAACAGGGGCAGGGAACACTGAAGCTTTCTTT. Its translation is CASSPTGAGNTEAFF.

This clone appeared many times. J is TRBJ2-1 and V is TRBV18, with 9 bases identical to TRBD2. This CDR3 is 16 amino acids long. The J segment lost 3 bases and the V segment lost 1 base, leaving 4 bases of the junction unmatched. Germline CDR1 is KGHSH and CDR2 is LQKENI. As DNA, the CDR3 is TGTGCCAGCTCACCACTAGCGGGAGCGGGCTACAATGAGCAGTTCTTC. The encoded protein is CASSPLAGAGYNEQFF.

This clone was recorded at least ten times. This rearrangement joins TRBV15 to TRBJ2-6, with 9 positions matching TRBD1. The length of the CDR3 is 18 residues. CDR1 LNHNV and CDR2 YYDKDF come from the germline V gene (reference sequence). The J segment lost 0 bases and the V segment lost 4 bases, leaving 7 bases of the junction unmatched. For the CDR3, the DNA is TGTGCCACCAGCACTAGGACAGGGGCCTACTCTGGGGCCAACGTCCTGACTTTC. Its translation is CATSTRTGAYSGANVLTF.

This chain uses TRBV4-3 with TRBJ2-2; D unresolved. The CDR3 loop spans 13 amino acids. Germline CDR1 LGHNA, CDR2 YSLEER. V lost 0 bases and J 8 bases, leaving 7 bases between the germline ends. The chain's CDR3 is CASSQDRIGELFF. The CDR3 nucleotides read TGCGCCAGCAGCCAAGATCGGATAGGGGAGCTGTTTTTT.

This clone was counted many times. The chain carries TRBV2 and TRBJ1-5; D gene uncertain. Trimming took off 4 bases at V and 4 bases at J, with 23 bases between the two ends. The germline CDR1 and CDR2 sequences are SNHLY and FYNNEI. The CDR3 contains 18 residues. CDR3 region: CASSATSSATNGNQPQHF. DNA for the CDR3: TGTGCCAGCAGTGCGACGTCAAGTGCGACAAATGGAAATCAGCCCCAGCATTTT.

This clone was found many times. The chain combines TRBV6-1 with TRBJ2-7, with D unresolved. V was cut by 3 bases and J by 4 bases, with 4 bases left in between. The CDR3 runs to 11 residues. Germline V gene lookup returns CDR1 MNHNS and CDR2 SASEGT. The CDR3 loop reads CASSEGYEQYF. CDR3 sequence (DNA): TGTGCCAGCAGTGAGGGGTACGAGCAGTACTTC.

There are many counts of this clone. The chain is built from TRBV10-2 and TRBJ2-7; D uncertain. CDR1 WSHSY and CDR2 SAAADI come from the germline V gene. Trimming removed 10 bases from V and 3 bases from J, with 7 bases in between. CDR3 length equals 10 residues. CDR3 sequence: CATFLYEQYF. CDR3 nucleotide sequence: TGCGCCACCTTTCTCTACGAGCAGTACTTC.

This clone came up many times. The rearrangement uses TRBV14 and TRBJ1-2, with a weak D call TRBD1 (5 bases). V lost 2 bases and J 3 bases, leaving 16 bases between the germline ends. CDR3 length: 16 residues. The germline CDR1 and CDR2 sequences are SGHDN and FVKESK. The DNA for the CDR3 is TGTGCCAGCAGCCAAAATGCGGGGAGGGGAGACTATGGCTACACCTTC. It specifies CASSQNAGRGDYGYTF.

In its sample, this clone was seen a few times. The rearrangement uses TRBV6-4 and TRBJ1-1; D gene ambiguous. V dropped 7 bases and J dropped 11 bases, with 29 bases sitting between them. Germline CDR1 is MRHNA and CDR2 is SNTAGT. This CDR3 region has 16 residues. For the CDR3, the DNA is TGTGCCAGCACTCGAATTAGCGGGCAGCCCTCGGCATCGGCTTTCTTT. Amino acids: CASTRISGQPSASAFF.

This clone was counted at least ten times. The chain combines TRBV18 with TRBJ2-5, with D perhaps TRBD1 (5 bases). Trimming pared 1 base from V and 2 bases from J, leaving 11 bases between. The length of the CDR3 is 15 residues. The germline V gene encodes CDR1 KGHSH and CDR2 LQKENI. CDR3 DNA sequence: TGTGCCAGCTCACCACTTAAGGCAGGGCAAGAGACCCAGTACTTC. It specifies CASSPLKAGQETQYF.

This clone was seen many times. This chain joins TRBV7-9 and TRBJ1-3, with D unclear. The CDR3 consists of 15 residues. Trimming took 3 bases from V and 0 from J, leaving 9 bases between them. Germline V gene lookup returns CDR1 SEHNR and CDR2 FQNEAQ (reference sequence). CDR3 bases: TGTGCCAGCAGCTTTGGGGAGAGCTCTGGAAACACCATATATTTT. This sequence encodes CASSFGESSGNTIYF.

In its sample, this clone was seen many times. This chain connects TRBV5-4 to TRBJ2-3, with D tentatively TRBD1 (5 bases). This CDR3 comprises 15 residues. The V gene lost 2 bases and the J gene lost 5 bases, with 15 bases spanning the gap. Germline V CDR1 and CDR2: SGHNT, YYREEE (reference sequence). CDR3 nucleotide sequence: TGTGCCAGCAGCTTCGGCAGGGCGTGGGGAGATACGCAGTATTTT. Amino acid sequence: CASSFGRAWGDTQYF.

This clone qualifies as medium-sized. The V call is TRBV6-4, the J call TRBJ2-6, with D perhaps matching TRBD1 (5 bases). Trimming shortened V by 3 bases and J by 0 bases, and 6 bases separated the two germline ends. The germline CDR1 and CDR2 sequences are MRHNA and SNTAGT. This CDR3 spans 15 amino acids. CDR3 in DNA: TGTGCCAGCAGTGAGACAGCCTCTGGGGCCAACGTCCTGACTTTC. Translating it yields CASSETASGANVLTF.

This clone has a count of ten or more. The rearrangement joins TRBV30 to TRBJ1-3; no clear D. CDR1 is GTSNPN, CDR2 SVGIG, per germline (reference sequence). This CDR3 contains 13 residues. V was pared by 0 bases and J by 5 bases, with 8 bases between. The CDR3 is CAWSVNGRNTIYF. The CDR3 nucleotides read TGTGCCTGGAGTGTGAATGGGAGAAACACCATATATTTT. Full variable domain (rest looked up from reference TRBV30 and TRBJ1-3): SQTIHQWPATLVQPVGSPLSLECTVEGTSNPNLYWYRQAAGRGLQLLFYSVGIGQISSEVPQNLSASRPQDRQFILSSKKLLLSDSGFYLCAWSVNGRNTIYFGEGSWLTVV.

This clone came up many times. CDR3 sequence: CASRPPGTRSYNEQFF. CDR3 coding DNA: TGTGCCAGCAGGCCCCCCGGGACTAGAAGTTACAATGAGCAGTTCTTC. The chain has TRBV11-2 and TRBJ2-1; 8 positions agree with TRBD2. This CDR3 is 16 amino acids long. The V gene end was trimmed by 6 bases and the J gene end by 4 bases; junction bases not matched to a gene: 11. Germline CDR1 reads SGHAT; CDR2 reads FQNNGV.

By its share, this clone is medium-sized (0.01 to 0.1%). This chain joins TRBV20-1 and TRBJ2-7, with 13 bases matching TRBD2. J gave up 5 bases and V 3 bases, and 1 base lay outside the gene matches. The CDR3 has 13 amino acids. CDR1 and CDR2 from the germline V gene are DFQATT and SNEGSKA (reference sequence). In nucleotides, the CDR3 is TGCAGTGCTAGGGGGACTAGCGGGAACGAGCAGTACTTC. It specifies CSARGTSGNEQYF.

This clone was counted ten times or more. The genes are TRBV5-1 and TRBJ2-3, with 7 bases that match TRBD1. Germline CDR1 is SGHRS and CDR2 is YFSETQ. The CDR3 consists of 14 residues. Trimming took 3 bases from V and 1 from J; bases not matched to a gene: 2. CDR3 loop: CASSSGQGTDTQYF. CDR3 DNA: TGCGCCAGCAGCTCTGGACAGGGCACAGATACGCAGTATTTT. The full variable domain, with the rest looked up from reference TRBV5-1 and TRBJ2-3, is KAGVTQTPRYLIKTRGQQVTLSCSPISGHRSVSWYQQTPGQGLQFLFEYFSETQRNKGNFPGRFSGRQFSNSRSEMNVSTLELGDSALYLCASSSGQGTDTQYFGPGTRLTVL.

The chain links TRBV30 to TRBJ2-1, with 7 bases fitting TRBD2. CDR1 and CDR2 from the germline V gene are GTSNPN and SVGIG (reference sequence). J lost 6 bases, V lost 1 base, and 6 bases had no gene match. The CDR3 spans 14 residues. The CDR3 DNA sequence: TGTGCCTGGAGTGGTGCGGGAGAGGTCAATGAGCAGTTCTTC. It specifies CAWSGAGEVNEQFF. Together with reference TRBV30 and TRBJ2-1, the CDR3 gives the full variable domain: SQTIHQWPATLVQPVGSPLSLECTVEGTSNPNLYWYRQAAGRGLQLLFYSVGIGQISSEVPQNLSASRPQDRQFILSSKKLLLSDSGFYLCAWSGAGEVNEQFFGPGTRLTVL.

This clone has ten or more counts. The same CDR3 can be traced to other DNA sequences in this sample. The chain links TRBV6-1 to TRBJ2-1; 10 nucleotides line up with TRBD2. This CDR3 is built from 15 residues. Germline V CDR1 and CDR2: MNHNS, SASEGT. V lost 2 bases to trimming and J lost 12 bases; unmatched junction nucleotides: 10. As DNA, the CDR3 is TGTGCCAGCAGTGAACCCGGGACTAGCGTTTCAGGGCAGTTCTTC. Translated, it gives CASSEPGTSVSGQFF.

The sample holds many counts of this clone. V usage is TRBV28 and J usage is TRBJ2-4, with 7 bases lining up with TRBD1. Trimming removed 5 bases from V and 2 bases from J; junction bases left unmatched: 3. The germline gives CDR1 MDHEN, CDR2 SYDVKM. The CDR3 runs to 14 residues. The CDR3 region is CASSPQGSKNIQYF. DNA for the CDR3: TGTGCCAGCAGTCCACAGGGGTCCAAAAACATTCAGTACTTC.

This clone was counted ten times or more. The chain combines TRBV12-3 or TRBV12-4 with TRBJ2-3; 10 bases match TRBD2. The V segment lost 3 bases and the J segment 3 bases; nucleotides outside the gene matches: 3. The CDR3 is made up of 15 amino acids. This chain's CDR3 is CASSLVAGGTDTQYF. The CDR3 nucleotides read TGTGCCAGCAGTTTGGTAGCGGGAGGAACAGATACGCAGTATTTT.